The text below deals with one TCR beta chain. Germline and junction disagree at one end, which may indicate a read error. This record comes from a study of PD-1 blockade in classical Hodgkin lymphoma. Measured with immunoSEQ multiplex PCR; TCRdb has only the in-frame clones, and not every one. The sample shows fewer than 30,000 clones, around four fifths of them seen only once. The CDR3 covers 16 residues. The germline gives CDR1 SGHNT, CDR2 YENEEA. Autologous stem cell transplantation was followed by relapse in every patient, and brentuximab vedotin exposure varied. Sequencing used peripheral blood mononuclear cells (PBMCs), obtained before the second cycle of nivolumab. The J gene is TRBJ1-2, the V gene TRBV11-3; D unresolved. This receptor was taken from a human donor with classical Hodgkin lymphoma. The CDR3 here is CASSLGPGEGNYGYTF. The CDR3 DNA reads TGTGCCAGCAGCTTAGGTCCCGGGGAAGGCAACTACGGCTACACCTTC.